These T cell receptor beta chains were read from a single sample in a study of tumor-infiltrating lymphocytes in glioblastoma multiforme. TCRdb re-called the multiplex PCR reads through MiXCR, storing one row per CDR3 protein. Seen here are some 10,000 distinct CDR3 sequences, less than 75% observed once, and the top ten hold 29%. Sequenced sample: brain tumor tissue. These receptors all come from a male donor with glioblastoma. Each CDR3 is given with its conserved first and last residue. D genes are given only for firm matches. The listing skips clone size in some rows; elsewhere it reads once, few, many or a size class.

>14|TRBJ2-7|once|NA|TRBV10-3
TGTGCCATCAGCCTAGAGGGGCCCTCCTACGAGCAGTACTTC
CAISLEGPSYEQYF
>13|TRBJ1-1|NA|NA|TRBV10-3
TGTGCCACCCGGGAAGACATGAGCACTGAAGCTTTCTTT
CATREDMSTEAFF
>16|TRBJ2-2|NA|NA|TRBV6-2/TRBV6-3
TGTGCCAGCAGTTACGTACGCGGAAGTAACACCGGGGAGCTGTTTTTT
CASSYVRGSNTGELFF
>14|TRBJ2-7|many|TRBD1|TRBV28
TGTGCCAGCAGTGGGGGGACAGGGACCTACGAGCAGTACTTC
CASSGGTGTYEQYF
>10|TRBJ2-1|NA|TRBD2|TRBV20-1
TGCAGTGCGAGGGGACTAGCGCGATTCTTC
CSARGLARFF
>18|TRBJ1-1|medium-sized|NA|TRBV4-1
TGCGCCAGCAGCCAAGATACCTCCCCAGCCGGGCCAAACACTGAAGCTTTCTTT
CASSQDTSPAGPNTEAFF
>15|TRBJ2-3|medium-sized|NA|TRBV4-2
TGTGCCAGCAGCCAAGAAACAGTTAGCACAGATACGCAGTATTTT
CASSQETVSTDTQYF
>13|TRBJ1-1|NA|TRBD1|TRBV11-2
TGTGCCAGCAGCTTCGGACAGGACACTGAAGCTTTCTTT
CASSFGQDTEAFF
>15|TRBJ2-7|NA|NA|TRBV11-2
TGTGCCAGCAGCTTCCCTCACAGGGAAATCTACGAGCAGTACTTC
CASSFPHREIYEQYF
>14|TRBJ1-5|NA|TRBD1|TRBV6-2/TRBV6-3
TGTGCCAGCAGTAGACAGGGGCCCAATCAGCCCCAGCATTTT
CASSRQGPNQPQHF
>15|TRBJ2-2|many|TRBD1|TRBV2
TGTGCCAGCAGGGGACAGGGGGTCGGCACCGGGGAGCTGTTTTTT
CASRGQGVGTGELFF
>16|TRBJ1-2|few|TRBD1|TRBV11-3
TGTGCCAGCAGCTTAGGGGGGACAGGACTCAGCTATGGCTACACCTTC
CASSLGGTGLSYGYTF
>12|TRBJ1-5|medium-sized|NA|TRBV6-2/TRBV6-3
TGTGCCACGGGATATAGCAATCAGCCCCAGCATTTT
CATGYSNQPQHF
>15|TRBJ1-6|NA|NA|TRBV20-1
TGCAGTTCTAGGGGACGGGGTTCCGTGAATTCACCCCTCCACTTT
CSSRGRGSVNSPLHF
>18|TRBJ1-5|NA|NA|TRBV4-1
TGCGCCATCAGCCAAGGGTTGCTCAATAGGTCTGGTAATCAGCCCCAGCATTTT
CAISQGLLNRSGNQPQHF
>14|TRBJ1-4|NA|TRBD1|TRBV5-4
TGTGCCAGCAGCGCGGACAGGGGACAAGAGAAACTGTTTTTT
CASSADRGQEKLFF
>16|TRBJ1-3|many|NA|TRBV7-9
TGTGCCAGCAGCTTAGCTACAGGGTTCACTGGAAACACCATATATTTT
CASSLATGFTGNTIYF
>15|TRBJ2-7|NA|NA|TRBV12-3/TRBV12-4
TGTGCCAGCAGCTCCGAGACAGGTTACTCCTACGAGCAGTGCTTC
CASSSETGYSYEQCF
>13|TRBJ2-5|NA|TRBD2|TRBV12-3/TRBV12-4
TGTGCCAGCAGGGGCGCAGCGGGACGGACCCAGTACTTC
CASRGAAGRTQYF
>15|TRBJ1-4|NA|NA|TRBV11-2
TGTGCCAGCAGCCTCCTACAGGGCCATAATGAAAAACTGTTTTTT
CASSLLQGHNEKLFF
>19|TRBJ2-4|NA|TRBD1|TRBV20-1
TGCAGCGCTAGAGGCCCGGACAGGGGGATTCGGATAGCCAAAAACATTCAGTACTTC
CSARGPDRGIRIAKNIQYF
>13|TRBJ1-1|NA|NA|TRBV20-1
TGCAGTGCCGGCATAGGGCCCTGGGGAGAAGCTTTCTTT
CSAGIGPWGEAFF